This T cell receptor beta chain was captured by sequencing in a study of CD8+CD57+ T cells in acquired aplastic anemia. Profiling that covered TCR beta VDJ and CDR3 relied on genomic DNA as its template. TCRdb analysed the reads with MiXCR anew, one entry per CDR3 protein. The profile shows about 180,000 distinct CDR3 sequences, less than 65% of them singletons. Selection for sequencing was limited to patients who had shown CD8+CD57+ cell expansion by flow cytometry. The CDR3 is 15 amino acids. The J segment lost 1 base and the V segment lost 7 bases, leaving 6 bases of the junction unmatched. Germline V gives CDR1 SGHVS, CDR2 FQNEAQ. There are a few counts of this clonotype.

The V and J genes are TRBV7-8 and TRBJ2-7, with 11 bases that match TRBD2. Sequences were obtained from sorted CD4+, CD8+, or CD8+CD57+ T cells (not recorded which) from PBMCs. The TCR sequence derives from a human donor with aplastic anemia. In DNA, the CDR3 is TGTGCCAGCACCCCGGGACTAGCGGTTTCCTACGAGCAGTACTTC. This gives the protein CASTPGLAVSYEQYF.